Listed below are T cell receptor beta chains from one sample, sequenced in a study of cytomegalovirus exposure and HLA in healthy donors. Clones were read by immunoSEQ multiplex PCR, and TCRdb kept only the in-frame ones, dropping some. The sample includes approximately 150,000 clones, 75% seen only once; the top ten take 11%. The sample taken for sequencing was PBMCs. The receptors originated from a man between 18 and 35 years old in good health and CMV-seropositive. Both conserved end residues are part of each CDR3. The order of the fields is D gene, V gene, J gene, clone size, CDR3 protein, CDR3 DNA. The D gene is left open where the match is weak. Clone size, where shown, is once, few, many, or a class for clones that have expanded.

.	TRBV7-2	TRBJ1-3	.	CASRVAGGPGNTIYF	TGTGCCAGCAGGGTAGCGGGGGGACCTGGAAACACCATATATTTT
.	TRBV6-6	TRBJ1-5	.	CASSYPPDQPQHF	TGTGCCAGCAGTTACCCACCGGATCAGCCCCAGCATTTT
.	TRBV7-9	TRBJ2-2	.	CASRQASNTGELFF	TGTGCCAGCAGACAGGCATCTAACACCGGGGAGCTGTTTTTT
.	TRBV28	TRBJ2-7	.	CASRSEGYEQYF	TGTGCCAGCAGATCGGAGGGCTACGAGCAGTACTTC
.	TRBV1	TRBJ2-7	.	CTSSQDRDLAVIYEQYF	TGCACCAGCAGCCAAGATCGCGACCTAGCCGTCATCTACGAGCAGTACTTC
.	TRBV27	TRBJ2-5	few	CASSRPGETQYF	TGTGCCAGCAGTCGTCCGGGAGAGACCCAGTACTTC
TRBD1	TRBV14	TRBJ2-1	.	CASSSTGGGRSEQFF	TGTGCCAGCAGCTCGACAGGGGGAGGACGGTCGGAGCAGTTCTTC
TRBD1	TRBV18	TRBJ2-5	.	CASSPGQDETQYF	TGTGCCAGCTCACCGGGACAGGATGAGACCCAGTACTTC
TRBD2	TRBV19	TRBJ2-7	.	CASSTWRELWYEQYF	TGTGCCAGTAGTACCTGGCGGGAGCTTTGGTACGAGCAGTACTTC
TRBD2	TRBV10-3	TRBJ2-1	.	CAIKGTSNDEQFF	TGTGCCATCAAGGGGACTAGTAACGATGAGCAGTTCTTC
TRBD1	TRBV5-8	TRBJ2-1	.	CASKTGVSYNEQFF	TGTGCCAGCAAGACAGGGGTCTCCTACAATGAGCAGTTCTTC
.	TRBV27	TRBJ1-2	.	CASSPYPVLNNYGYTF	TGTGCCAGCAGTCCATACCCCGTCCTAAATAACTATGGCTACACCTTC
.	TRBV7-8	TRBJ1-2	.	CASSLTRRWKANGYTF	TGTGCCAGCAGCTTAACACGGAGGTGGAAGGCAAATGGCTACACCTTC
.	TRBV20-1	TRBJ2-7	.	CSARDSYEQYF	TGCAGTGCTAGAGACAGCTACGAGCAGTACTTC
.	TRBV19	TRBJ2-1	.	CASRTQGREQFF	TGTGCCAGCAGAACACAGGGTCGTGAGCAGTTCTTC
TRBD1	TRBV13	TRBJ1-1	.	CASRPTRPTGDTEAFF	TGTGCCAGCCGCCCAACCCGCCCTACAGGGGACACTGAAGCTTTCTTT
.	TRBV11-1	TRBJ1-1	.	CASTDFGQINTEAFF	TGTGCCAGCACGGACTTTGGCCAGATAAACACTGAAGCTTTCTTT
.	TRBV2	TRBJ2-5	.	CASSATGVTGETQYF	TGTGCCAGCAGCGCGACAGGCGTAACAGGAGAGACCCAGTACTTC
.	TRBV5-1	TRBJ2-7	.	CASSADSSYEQYF	TGCGCCAGCAGCGCCGACAGCTCCTACGAGCAGTACTTC
TRBD2	TRBV5-5	TRBJ2-7	.	CASSFMGLSDYEQYF	TGTGCCAGCAGCTTTATGGGACTATCAGATTACGAGCAGTACTTC
TRBD2	TRBV9	TRBJ2-7	.	CASSVSSGIQYEQYF	TGTGCCAGCAGCGTCTCTAGCGGGATACAATACGAGCAGTACTTC
TRBD1	TRBV9	TRBJ1-4	few	CASSVGTGGRTNEKLFF	TGTGCCAGCAGCGTCGGGACAGGGGGTCGGACTAATGAAAAACTGTTTTTT
TRBD2	TRBV10-2	TRBJ2-1	.	CASSWGLPNEQFF	TGCGCCAGCAGCTGGGGACTACCCAATGAGCAGTTCTTC
TRBD2	TRBV13	TRBJ2-1	.	CASSWLAGEGNEQFF	TGTGCCAGCAGCTGGCTAGCGGGAGAGGGCAATGAGCAGTTCTTC
.	TRBV5-4	TRBJ2-1	.	CASSLLRDSSYNEQFF	TGTGCCAGCAGCTTGCTGCGGGATAGCTCCTACAATGAGCAGTTCTTC
.	TRBV28	TRBJ2-7	few	CASSPPISHSEQYF	TGTGCCAGCAGTCCACCCATTTCACACAGTGAGCAGTACTTC
.	TRBV5-1	TRBJ1-3	.	CASSSREGHGNTIYF	TGCGCCAGCAGCTCCCGCGAGGGTCACGGAAACACCATATATTTT
.	TRBV2	TRBJ2-5	.	CAGSGIRETQYF	TGTGCCGGGTCAGGGATTCGGGAGACCCAGTACTTC
TRBD2	TRBV7-6	TRBJ2-3	few	CASSLPSGGKDTQYF	TGTGCCAGCAGCTTACCTAGCGGGGGGAAAGATACGCAGTATTTT
.	TRBV7-7	TRBJ2-3	.	CASSSAMTDTQYF	TGTGCCAGCAGCTCCGCTATGACAGATACGCAGTATTTT
TRBD1	TRBV28	TRBJ2-7	.	CASRSGQGINEQYF	TGTGCCAGCAGGTCGGGACAGGGAATCAACGAGCAGTACTTC
.	TRBV6-5	TRBJ1-3	.	CASSPGLRNTIYF	TGTGCCAGCAGTCCCGGACTGAGAAACACCATATATTTT
.	TRBV28	TRBJ2-7	.	CASSQLQVYEQYF	TGTGCCAGCAGTCAACTACAGGTCTACGAGCAGTACTTC
.	TRBV5-1	TRBJ2-7	.	CASSPLSRQGGGEQYF	TGCGCCAGCAGCCCATTAAGTAGGCAGGGGGGAGGCGAGCAGTACTTC
TRBD2	TRBV29-1	TRBJ2-1	few	CSAGEGGQFF	TGCTCGGCGGGGGAGGGTGGGCAGTTCTTC
TRBD1	TRBV29-1	TRBJ1-5	.	CSVRDRGSNQPQHF	TGCAGCGTCCGGGACAGGGGAAGCAATCAGCCCCAGCATTTT
.	TRBV10-3	TRBJ1-1	.	CAISGGMNTEAFF	TGTGCCATCAGTGGCGGGATGAACACTGAAGCTTTCTTT
TRBD1	TRBV28	TRBJ1-1	.	CASFVQGADTEAFF	TGTGCCAGCTTCGTACAGGGGGCAGATACTGAAGCTTTCTTT
.	TRBV7-6	TRBJ2-1	.	CASSARLGGEQFF	TGTGCCAGCAGCGCCCGTCTAGGAGGGGAGCAGTTCTTC
TRBD1	TRBV4-2	TRBJ2-7	.	CASSPGPPTGAPTEQYF	TGTGCCAGCAGCCCCGGCCCCCCTACAGGGGCGCCAACTGAGCAGTACTTC
TRBD2	TRBV6-7	TRBJ2-3	few	CASPTSGGGSSTDTQYF	TGTGCCAGCCCGACTAGCGGGGGAGGGTCTAGCACAGATACGCAGTATTTT
.	TRBV2	TRBJ2-7	.	CASSGTGEQYF	TGTGCCAGCAGTGGGACTGGGGAGCAGTACTTC
TRBD1	TRBV28	TRBJ2-1	once	CASSPWTGTDEQFF	TGTGCCAGCAGTCCATGGACAGGGACGGATGAGCAGTTCTTC
.	TRBV7-8	TRBJ2-3	.	CASSLRQMSPTDTQYF	TGTGCCAGCAGCTTACGACAGATGTCCCCCACAGATACGCAGTATTTT
TRBD2	TRBV7-3	TRBJ2-1	once	CASSSGTSPFF	TGTGCCAGCAGCTCCGGGACTAGTCCGTTCTTC
TRBD2	TRBV5-1	TRBJ2-3	once	CASSPTGTRDTDTQYF	TGCGCCAGCAGCCCGACCGGGACTAGAGACACAGATACGCAGTATTTT
TRBD2	TRBV27	TRBJ2-7	.	CASSMRAGATYEQYF	TGTGCCAGCAGTATGAGGGCGGGAGCAACGTACGAGCAGTACTTC
.	TRBV2	TRBJ2-7	few	CASSDQGGREQYF	TGTGCCAGCAGCGATCAAGGAGGGCGCGAGCAGTACTTC
.	TRBV4-1	TRBJ1-1	once	CASSQDQQVNTEAFF	TGCGCCAGCAGCCAAGATCAACAGGTGAACACTGAAGCTTTCTTT
TRBD2	TRBV30	TRBJ2-7	few	CAWKREVGEQYF	TGTGCCTGGAAGCGGGAGGTAGGCGAGCAGTACTTC
.	TRBV6-1	TRBJ2-1	once	CASSEVQNEQFF	TGTGCCAGCAGTGAGGTGCAGAATGAGCAGTTCTTC
TRBD2	TRBV7-9	TRBJ2-3	.	CASSNQRLAGAGVIQYF	TGTGCCAGCAGCAACCAAAGACTAGCGGGAGCGGGGGTGATTCAGTATTTT
.	TRBV19	TRBJ2-3	.	CASSIDSLVDTQYF	TGTGCCAGTAGTATAGATTCCCTAGTTGATACGCAGTATTTT
TRBD1	TRBV6-5	TRBJ1-1	.	CASSYSPGGRTEAFF	TGTGCCAGCAGTTACTCTCCAGGGGGACGCACTGAAGCTTTCTTT